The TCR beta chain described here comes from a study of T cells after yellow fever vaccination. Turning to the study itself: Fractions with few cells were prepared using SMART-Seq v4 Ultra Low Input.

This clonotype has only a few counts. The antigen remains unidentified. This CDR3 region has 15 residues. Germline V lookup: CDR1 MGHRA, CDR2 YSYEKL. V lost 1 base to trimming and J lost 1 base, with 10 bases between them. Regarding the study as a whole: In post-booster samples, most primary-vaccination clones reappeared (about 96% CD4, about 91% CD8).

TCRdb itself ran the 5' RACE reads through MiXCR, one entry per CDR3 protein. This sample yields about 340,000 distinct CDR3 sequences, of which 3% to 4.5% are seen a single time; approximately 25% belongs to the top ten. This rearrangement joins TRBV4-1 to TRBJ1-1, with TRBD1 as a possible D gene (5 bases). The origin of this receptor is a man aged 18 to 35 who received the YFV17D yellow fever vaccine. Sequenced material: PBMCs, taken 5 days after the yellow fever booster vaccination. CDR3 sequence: CASSQAGGANTEAFF. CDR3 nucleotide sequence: TGCGCCAGCAGCCAAGCGGGGGGAGCGAACACTGAAGCTTTCTTT.